The T cell receptor (beta chain) described here comes from a study of vaccination effects on CD4 cells after COVID-19. The assay was immunoSEQ multiplex PCR, and TCRdb's table has in-frame clones only and misses some. Of about 27,000 clones listed, about four fifths are singletons. Antigen-specific CD4+ T cell clonotypes were called by their expansion after viral peptide-pool culture in ViraFEST. Isolation of CD4+ T cells took place after around 10 days of culture. PCR-confirmed SARS-CoV-2 infection occurred in the person between March and December 2020. About this clone: No antigen is known for it.

The germline V gene has CDR1 MGHRA and CDR2 YSYEKL. The CDR3 length is 15 residues. V shed 7 bases and J 5 bases; nucleotides not matched to a gene: 11. The source material was CD4+ T cells from PBMCs cultured with HCoV-NL63 spike peptides, sampled before COVID-19 vaccination. This chain uses TRBV4-1 with TRBJ2-1; 7 positions agree with TRBD1. This clonotype originated in a human donor who had a prior SARS-CoV-2 infection. As DNA, the CDR3 is TGCGCCAGCACCAAATCCGGGACAGACGACAATGAGCAGTTCTTC. Protein product: CASTKSGTDDNEQFF.